These 30 T cell receptor beta chains were sequenced from one sample in a study of CD8+ T cells in alopecia areata. The treatment was: oral pan-JAK inhibitor, 5-10 mg twice daily. RNA was isolated and reverse transcribed to cDNA, the sequencing template. Data came from immunoSEQ multiplex PCR; TCRdb stores just in-frame clones and leaves some out. The sample gives roughly 220,000 clones, 66% of which show up once; approximately 1.2% is in the top ten. The sequenced sample was CD4+ T cells sorted from blood, obtained around week 42, from a patient treated with tofacitinib. All receptors come from a human donor with alopecia areata.

V usage is TRBV11-1 and J usage is TRBJ1-1, with TRBD1 matching over 7 bases. CDR1 is SGHAT and CDR2 is FQDESV in the germline V gene (reference sequence). V trimming: 1 base; J trimming: 1 base; junction bases outside the gene matches: 6. The CDR3 loop spans 16 amino acids. CDR3 sequence: CASSLGTGSANTEAFF. The CDR3 nucleotides read TGTGCCAGCAGCTTAGGGACAGGCTCAGCGAACACTGAAGCTTTCTTT. The variable domain in full, with the rest retrieved from reference TRBV11-1 and TRBJ1-1, is EAEVAQSPRYKITEKSQAVAFWCDPISGHATLYWYRQILGQGPELLVQFQDESVVDDSQLPKDRFSAERLKGVDSTLKIQPAELGDSAMYLCASSLGTGSANTEAFFGQGTRLTVV.

The chain links TRBV2 to TRBJ2-7; 9 bases agree with TRBD1. Germline V gives CDR1 SNHLY, CDR2 FYNNEI. CDR3 length equals 15 residues. Trimming at V came to 6 bases and at J to 7 bases, leaving 13 bases not matched to a gene. The DNA for the CDR3 is TGTGCCAGCAGAAAGGACCCGGGACAGGGATTTGAGCAGTACTTC. Translation: CASRKDPGQGFEQYF. Variable domain in full (rest from reference TRBV2 and TRBJ2-7): EPEVTQTPSHQVTQMGQEVILRCVPISNHLYFYWYRQILGQKVEFLVSFYNNEISEKSEIFDDQFSVERPDGSNFTLKIRSTKLEDSAMYFCASRKDPGQGFEQYFGPGTRLTVT.

This chain links TRBV7-2 with TRBJ1-2; D is unclear. The CDR3 totals 14 residues. V was pared by 5 bases and J by 4 bases, with 14 bases between. Germline loops: CDR1 SGHTA, CDR2 FQGNSA. The CDR3 sequence: CASSPGGTGYGYTF. The CDR3 DNA is TGTGCCAGCAGCCCCGGAGGCACTGGCTATGGCTACACCTTC.

This clone showed up just a few times. Other DNA variants within this sample encode the same CDR3. In DNA form, the CDR3 reads TGCGCCAGCAGCTTGGTGGGCGGAGAGACCCAGTACTTC. Translation: CASSLVGGETQYF. The genes are TRBV5-1 and TRBJ2-5; D remains unclear. In germline, CDR1 is SGHRS, CDR2 YFSETQ. V lost 0 bases and J lost 4, with 7 bases in between. The CDR3 covers 13 residues.

This clone qualifies as medium-sized. The chain is built from TRBV4-3 and TRBJ2-6; tentatively, D is TRBD1 (5 bases). The CDR3 length is 17 residues. Trimming shortened V by 3 bases and J by 4 bases, and 16 bases separated the two germline ends. CDR1 and CDR2 (germline): LGHNA, YSLEER. The DNA for the CDR3 is TGCGCCAGCAGCCACACCTTTTTGGGGCGGGGGGCCAACGTCCTGACTTTC. This encodes CASSHTFLGRGANVLTF.

This rearrangement joins TRBV30 to TRBJ2-7; tentatively, D is TRBD1 (5 bases). V was shortened by 0 bases and J by 5 bases, with 14 bases between the two germline ends. The CDR3 is made up of 14 amino acids. CDR1 and CDR2 from the germline V gene are GTSNPN and SVGIG (reference sequence). CDR3 protein: CAWSVLQVTNEQYF. CDR3 sequence (DNA): TGTGCCTGGAGTGTCCTACAGGTTACCAACGAGCAGTACTTC.

The chain joins TRBV15 to TRBJ2-5; D unresolved. The CDR3 covers 12 residues. The germline V gene has CDR1 LNHNV and CDR2 YYDKDF (reference sequence). The V and J ends lost 4 bases and 14 bases respectively, with 17 bases between them. CDR3 DNA: TGTGCCACCAGCACCGACCGGACCTCCTTATACTTC. It specifies CATSTDRTSLYF. Looking up the rest from reference TRBV15 and TRBJ2-5 gives the full variable domain: DAMVIQNPRYQVTQFGKPVTLSCSQTLNHNVMYWYQQKSSQAPKLLFHYYDKDFNNEADTPDNFQSRRPNTSFCFLDIRSPGLGDTAMYLCATSTDRTSLYFGPGTRLLVL.

The chain recombines TRBV30 with TRBJ1-2; 7 bases line up with TRBD1. With V trimmed by 6 bases and J by 2 bases, 9 bases remained unmatched. This CDR3 contains 14 residues. Germline assignment: CDR1 GTSNPN and CDR2 SVGIG (reference sequence). CDR3 region: CACPPADRNYGYTF. CDR3 bases: TGTGCCTGCCCCCCCGCGGACAGGAACTATGGCTACACCTTC.

The chain uses TRBV29-1 and TRBJ2-7, with a tentative D call TRBD1 (6 bases). V was clipped by 7 bases and J by 7 bases, with 17 bases between them. The CDR3 loop spans 12 amino acids. CDR1 is SQVTM, CDR2 ANQGSEA, per germline. CDR3 in amino acids: CSGSGPGVEQYF. In DNA, the CDR3 is TGCAGCGGGTCCGGACCAGGGGTTGAGCAGTACTTC.

The rearrangement joins TRBV4-3 to TRBJ1-5, with a possible D match to TRBD1 (6 bases). The germline V gene encodes CDR1 LGHNA and CDR2 YSLEER. This CDR3 has 16 amino acids. V was cut by 1 base and J by 5 bases, with 15 bases left in between. DNA of the CDR3: TGCGCCAGCAGCCAAGGGGAGCGGGAGGGGGATCAGCCCCAGCATTTT. Amino acids: CASSQGEREGDQPQHF.

In nucleotides, the CDR3 is TGTGCCAGCAGTATCGGGACTACTGGTTACGAGCAGTACTTC. It translates to CASSIGTTGYEQYF. J is TRBJ2-7 and V is TRBV2, with TRBD2 matching 7 bases. The CDR3 spans 14 residues. Germline CDR1 SNHLY, CDR2 FYNNEI. J was trimmed by 4 bases and V by 5 bases; bases with no gene match: 8. Filled out from reference TRBV2 and TRBJ2-7, the complete variable domain reads EPEVTQTPSHQVTQMGQEVILRCVPISNHLYFYWYRQILGQKVEFLVSFYNNEISEKSEIFDDQFSVERPDGSNFTLKIRSTKLEDSAMYFCASSIGTTGYEQYFGPGTRLTVT.

In this sample, this clone turned up a few times. The rearrangement uses TRBV7-2 and TRBJ1-1; D perhaps matches TRBD1 (5 bases). V gave up 5 bases and J gave up 5 bases, with 18 bases separating them. The CDR3 has 15 amino acids. Germline values: CDR1 SGHTA, CDR2 FQGNSA. CDR3 nucleotides: TGTGCCAGCAGCCCCCCTGGGGGGGGATGGACTGAAGCTTTCTTT. This codes for CASSPPGGGWTEAFF.

V is TRBV29-1 and J is TRBJ1-5; TRBD1 matches at 7 bases. CDR3 length: 14 amino acids. With 7 bases clipped from V and 0 bases from J, the junction kept 6 bases outside the gene matches. Germline V lookup: CDR1 SQVTM, CDR2 ANQGSEA. The CDR3: CSAGDRDSNQPQHF. The CDR3 DNA is TGCAGCGCCGGGGACAGAGATAGCAATCAGCCCCAGCATTTT.

The CDR3 sequence: CASSLDNHSNQPQHF. For the CDR3, the DNA is TGTGCCAGCAGCTTAGACAACCATAGCAATCAGCCCCAGCATTTT. The chain employs TRBV7-2 and TRBJ1-5; no clear D. The V and J ends lost 1 base and 0 bases respectively, with 7 bases between them. This CDR3 is 15 amino acids long. Germline V gives CDR1 SGHTA, CDR2 FQGNSA.

The chain is built from TRBV6-5 and TRBJ2-7; possibly TRBD1 for D (5 bases). CDR3 length equals 13 residues. Trimming left V 4 bases short and J 7 bases short, with 14 bases between. Germline assignment: CDR1 MNHEY and CDR2 SVGAGI. CDR3 region: CASSSQTDSEQYF. CDR3 nucleotide sequence: TGTGCCAGCAGTTCCCAAACTGACAGTGAGCAGTACTTC.

The rearrangement joins TRBV7-2 to TRBJ2-7, with no clear D. Per the germline V gene, CDR1 is SGHTA and CDR2 is FQGNSA. V gave up 1 base and J gave up 0 bases, with 7 bases separating them. The CDR3 consists of 14 residues. The CDR3 region has the DNA TGTGCCAGCAGCTTAGGGTATAGCTCCTACGAGCAGTACTTC. Amino acid sequence: CASSLGYSSYEQYF. The entire variable domain, with the rest obtained from reference TRBV7-2 and TRBJ2-7, is as follows: GAGVSQSPSNKVTEKGKDVELRCDPISGHTALYWYRQSLGQGLEFLIYFQGNSAPDKSGLPSDRFSAERTGGSVSTLTIQRTQQEDSAVYLCASSLGYSSYEQYFGPGTRLTVT.

The V and J genes are TRBV30 and TRBJ1-1; D is unresolved. Germline V CDR1 and CDR2: GTSNPN, SVGIG (reference sequence). V shed 2 bases and J shed 1 base, with 14 bases lying between them. CDR3 size: 15 residues. The CDR3 loop is CAWSPKLPRNTEAFF. The CDR3 DNA reads as TGTGCCTGGAGTCCGAAACTGCCTCGGAACACTGAAGCTTTCTTT.

This clone was seen only a few times. The rearrangement uses TRBV29-1 and TRBJ2-7; the match to TRBD1 covers 7 bases. The CDR3 contains 15 residues. Trimming at V came to 7 bases and at J to 2 bases, leaving 14 bases not matched to a gene. In germline, CDR1 is SQVTM, CDR2 ANQGSEA. The CDR3 DNA sequence: TGCAGCGCCCGATTCGGGACAGTATCGACCTACGAGCAGTACTTC. This encodes CSARFGTVSTYEQYF.

J is TRBJ2-3 and V is TRBV6-1; 7 bases line up with TRBD2. The CDR3 has 15 amino acids. Germline V gene data show CDR1 as MNHNS and CDR2 as SASEGT. J lost 0 bases, V lost 7 bases, and 7 bases had no gene match. The CDR3 spells CASTSLAASTDTQYF. CDR3 nucleotides: TGTGCCAGCACCTCCCTAGCGGCTAGCACAGATACGCAGTATTTT.

This clone appeared a single time. The chain links TRBV30 to TRBJ2-4, with D perhaps being TRBD1 or TRBD2 (5 bases each). V was clipped by 3 bases and J by 1 base, with 10 bases between them. CDR1 is GTSNPN, CDR2 SVGIG, per germline (reference sequence). The length of the CDR3 is 14 residues. For the CDR3, the DNA is TGTGCCTGGAGCTCAGGGACGGCCAAAAACATTCAGTACTTC. This gives the protein CAWSSGTAKNIQYF.

This chain joins TRBV2 and TRBJ2-7, with TRBD1 matching over 7 bases. With 9 bases clipped from V and 2 bases from J, the junction kept 10 bases outside the gene matches. The germline CDR1 and CDR2 sequences are SNHLY and FYNNEI. This CDR3 contains 14 residues. In DNA, the CDR3 is TGTGCCAGTAGGATCAGGGGGAGCCCCTACGAGCAGTACTTC. Encoded protein: CASRIRGSPYEQYF. Full variable domain (rest looked up from reference TRBV2 and TRBJ2-7): EPEVTQTPSHQVTQMGQEVILRCVPISNHLYFYWYRQILGQKVEFLVSFYNNEISEKSEIFDDQFSVERPDGSNFTLKIRSTKLEDSAMYFCASRIRGSPYEQYFGPGTRLTVT.

This chain connects TRBV7-2 to TRBJ1-3, with a tentative D call TRBD1 (5 bases). Between the trimmed V and J ends, which lost 0 bases and 4 bases, there was a span of 10 bases. The CDR3 runs 15 residues. CDR1 is SGHTA and CDR2 is FQGNSA in the germline V gene. The CDR3 reads CASSLAGAAGNTIYF. CDR3 nucleotides: TGTGCCAGCAGCTTAGCCGGGGCGGCGGGAAACACCATATATTTT. Combining the CDR3 with reference TRBV7-2 and TRBJ1-3 gives the whole variable domain GAGVSQSPSNKVTEKGKDVELRCDPISGHTALYWYRQSLGQGLEFLIYFQGNSAPDKSGLPSDRFSAERTGGSVSTLTIQRTQQEDSAVYLCASSLAGAAGNTIYFGEGSWLTVV.

The chain employs TRBV29-1 and TRBJ2-1; 12 bases map to TRBD2. Trimming removed 4 bases from V and 6 bases from J; junction bases left unmatched: 10. The length of the CDR3 is 16 residues. Germline CDR1 reads SQVTM; CDR2 reads ANQGSEA. CDR3 DNA sequence: TGCAGCGTTGTGGCCCCCCCACTAGCGGGGGGCAATGAGCAGTTCTTC. Amino acid sequence: CSVVAPPLAGGNEQFF.

This clone appeared once. The chain joins TRBV6-5 to TRBJ2-1; D remains unclear. The ends were cut back, 11 bases at V and 5 bases at J, with 13 bases in the middle. This CDR3 has 12 residues. Germline lookup yields CDR1 MNHEY and CDR2 SVGAGI. This chain's CDR3 is CAAHGGNNEQFF. In DNA, the CDR3 is TGTGCCGCGCACGGCGGAAACAATGAGCAGTTCTTC.

This clone was counted only a few times. The chain is built from TRBV4-1 and TRBJ1-2, with D perhaps TRBD1 (5 bases). The V end was cut by 4 bases, the J end by 0 bases, with 9 bases between. This CDR3 contains 14 residues. From germline, CDR1 is MGHRA and CDR2 YSYEKL. The chain's CDR3 is CASSPGLPNYGYTF. The CDR3 DNA sequence: TGCGCCAGCAGCCCGGGACTGCCTAACTATGGCTACACCTTC.

The rearrangement links TRBV5-1 to TRBJ2-1; D is possibly TRBD2 (6 bases). The CDR3 length is 11 residues. Germline assignment: CDR1 SGHRS and CDR2 YFSETQ. V dropped 9 bases and J dropped 6 bases, with 10 bases sitting between them. CDR3 protein: CATSGGNEQFF. Written as DNA, the CDR3 is TGCGCCACGTCCGGGGGCAATGAGCAGTTCTTC.

The chain joins TRBV6-6 to TRBJ2-7; 7 bases match TRBD2. Germline CDR1 is MNHNY and CDR2 is SVGAGI (reference sequence). The CDR3 is 13 amino acids. V lost 5 bases to trimming and J lost 6 bases; unmatched junction nucleotides: 7. The CDR3 DNA sequence: TGTGCCAGCAGTCAGTTTAGGGAGGGCGAGCAGTACTTC. Amino acid sequence: CASSQFREGEQYF.

The V call is TRBV15, the J call TRBJ2-7; unclear D gene. Germline V gene lookup returns CDR1 LNHNV and CDR2 YYDKDF (reference sequence). V dropped 0 bases and J dropped 7 bases, with 4 bases sitting between them. This CDR3 has 11 residues. The CDR3 is CATSRDGEQYF. CDR3 in DNA: TGTGCCACCAGCAGAGACGGGGAGCAGTACTTC.

This chain joins TRBV7-2 and TRBJ2-1; no clear D gene. Trimming shortened V by 1 base and J by 0 bases, and 7 bases separated the two germline ends. This CDR3 is built from 15 residues. The germline CDR1 and CDR2 sequences are SGHTA and FQGNSA. In DNA, the CDR3 is TGTGCCAGCAGCTTAGGGGTTAGCTCCTACAATGAGCAGTTCTTC. It translates to CASSLGVSSYNEQFF.

This clone showed up just a few times. V and J are TRBV6-6 and TRBJ2-3; 8 bases map to TRBD2. CDR3 length: 15 residues. The trim removed 5 bases at V and 4 bases at J, leaving 8 bases unmatched. Germline V gene sequence: CDR1 MNHNY, CDR2 SVGAGI (reference sequence). This CDR3 reads CASSQRGLAADTQYF. CDR3 in DNA: TGTGCCAGCAGTCAACGAGGACTAGCCGCAGATACGCAGTATTTT.